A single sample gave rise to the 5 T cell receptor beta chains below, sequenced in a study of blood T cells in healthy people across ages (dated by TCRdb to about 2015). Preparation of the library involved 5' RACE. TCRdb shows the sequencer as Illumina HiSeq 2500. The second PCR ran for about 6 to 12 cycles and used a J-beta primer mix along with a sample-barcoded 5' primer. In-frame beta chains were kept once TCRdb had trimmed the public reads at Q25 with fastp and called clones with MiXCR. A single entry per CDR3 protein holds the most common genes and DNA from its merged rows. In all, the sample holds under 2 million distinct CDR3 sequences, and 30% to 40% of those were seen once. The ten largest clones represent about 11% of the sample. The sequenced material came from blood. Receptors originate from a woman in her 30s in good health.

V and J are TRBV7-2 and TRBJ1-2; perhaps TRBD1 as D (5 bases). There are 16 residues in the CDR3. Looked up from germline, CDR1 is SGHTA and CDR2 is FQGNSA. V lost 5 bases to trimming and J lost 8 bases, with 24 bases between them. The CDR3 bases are TGTGCCAGCAGCAAGCCGGGACGGGAGGTTGCGATCGGCTACACCTTC. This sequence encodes CASSKPGREVAIGYTF.

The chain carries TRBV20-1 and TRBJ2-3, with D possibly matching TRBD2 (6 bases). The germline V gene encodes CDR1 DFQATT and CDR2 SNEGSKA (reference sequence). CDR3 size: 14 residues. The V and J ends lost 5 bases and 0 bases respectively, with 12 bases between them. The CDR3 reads CSAAQRGSTDTQYF. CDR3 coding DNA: TGCAGTGCTGCTCAACGGGGGAGCACAGATACGCAGTATTTT.

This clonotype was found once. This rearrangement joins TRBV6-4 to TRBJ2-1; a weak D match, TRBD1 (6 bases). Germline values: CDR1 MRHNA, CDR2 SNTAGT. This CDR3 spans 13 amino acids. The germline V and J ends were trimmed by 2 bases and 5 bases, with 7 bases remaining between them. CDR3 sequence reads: CASSDGDNNEQFF. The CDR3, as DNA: TGTGCCAGCAGTGACGGGGACAACAATGAGCAGTTCTTC.

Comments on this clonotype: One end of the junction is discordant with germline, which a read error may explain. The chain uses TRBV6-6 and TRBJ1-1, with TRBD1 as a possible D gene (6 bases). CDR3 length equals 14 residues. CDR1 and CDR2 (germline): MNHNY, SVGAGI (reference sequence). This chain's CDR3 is CASSYSGGQTEVFF. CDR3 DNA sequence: TGTGCCAGCAGTTACTCGGGGGGGCAAACTGAAGTTTTCTTT.

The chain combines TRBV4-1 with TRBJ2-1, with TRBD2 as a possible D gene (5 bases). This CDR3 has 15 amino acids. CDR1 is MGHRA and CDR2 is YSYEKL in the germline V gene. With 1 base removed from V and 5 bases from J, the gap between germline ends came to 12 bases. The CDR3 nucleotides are TGCGCCAGCAGCCAAGTCCGGGGAAGTAACAATGAGCAGTTCTTC. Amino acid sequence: CASSQVRGSNNEQFF.